A single sample gave rise to the 10 T cell receptor beta chains below, sequenced in a study of blood T cell repertoires in COVID-19. Assay used: immunoSEQ multiplex PCR; TCRdb lists only in-frame clones, some missing. This sample has 200,000 to 300,000 clones, with about 87% found just once. Sequencing was carried out using PBMCs or T cells enriched from blood (not recorded which). The receptors come from a woman between 35 and 50 years old with acute COVID-19.

The chain has TRBV7-9 and TRBJ1-1, with TRBD1 matching 8 bases. Germline V lookup: CDR1 SEHNR, CDR2 FQNEAQ (reference sequence). This CDR3 region has 15 residues. J gave up 5 bases and V 4 bases, and 9 bases lay outside the gene matches. CDR3 coding DNA: TGTGCCAGCAGCTCAAAGGACAGGGTAAATACTGAAGCTTTCTTT. Translation: CASSSKDRVNTEAFF.

The chain joins TRBV7-7 to TRBJ1-3, with 7 bases identical to TRBD1. The germline V gene encodes CDR1 SSHAT and CDR2 FNYEAQ (reference sequence). J gave up 3 bases and V 10 bases, and 6 bases lay outside the gene matches. The CDR3 is 13 amino acids. The CDR3 DNA sequence: TGTGCCATTCCCGGGACAGATGGAAACACCATATATTTT. It translates to CAIPGTDGNTIYF.

This clone was recorded a few times. This chain uses TRBV25-1 with TRBJ2-5, with TRBD1 identical over 10 bases. The germline V gene encodes CDR1 MGHDK and CDR2 SYGVNS. This CDR3 is built from 16 residues. V lost 3 bases and J lost 5; bases outside the gene matches: 9. The CDR3 DNA sequence: TGTGCCAGCAGTGATCGTGGGGACAGGGGAAGGGAGACCCAGTACTTC. Translating gives CASSDRGDRGRETQYF.

V usage is TRBV4-3 and J usage is TRBJ2-1; 7 positions match TRBD1. V lost 5 bases and J lost 0; bases outside the gene matches: 7. The CDR3 runs to 16 residues. Germline values: CDR1 LGHNA, CDR2 YSLEER. CDR3 nucleotides: TGCGCCAGCAGCGCCCAACAGGGGAGCTCCTACAATGAGCAGTTCTTC. This encodes CASSAQQGSSYNEQFF.

V usage is TRBV4-3 and J usage is TRBJ1-4; 7 bases line up with TRBD1. J was trimmed by 7 bases and V by 0 bases; bases with no gene match: 5. The CDR3 has 15 residues. Germline V lookup: CDR1 LGHNA, CDR2 YSLEER. This chain's CDR3 is CASSQDARGSEKLFF. In DNA, the CDR3 is TGCGCCAGCAGCCAAGATGCCAGGGGGAGTGAAAAACTGTTTTTT.

The V call is TRBV14, the J call TRBJ2-5; weak D call: TRBD1 (6 bases). This CDR3 region has 15 residues. Per the germline V gene, CDR1 is SGHDN and CDR2 is FVKESK. The V end lost 1 base, the J end lost 3 bases, and 12 bases lay between the germline ends. The CDR3 sequence is CASSQASRGEETQYF. The CDR3 DNA sequence: TGTGCCAGCAGCCAAGCGTCCAGGGGTGAAGAGACCCAGTACTTC.

The rearrangement joins TRBV27 to TRBJ1-5; D is ambiguous. The germline V and J ends were trimmed by 5 bases and 0 bases, with 11 bases remaining between them. CDR3 length: 15 amino acids. In germline, CDR1 is MNHEY, CDR2 SMNVEV (reference sequence). As DNA, the CDR3 is TGTGCCAGCAGTGGTACGGGGTATAGCAATCAGCCCCAGCATTTT. It is translated as CASSGTGYSNQPQHF.

The chain employs TRBV7-2 and TRBJ1-2; a weak D match, TRBD1 (6 bases). Germline lookup yields CDR1 SGHTA and CDR2 FQGNSA. Trimming shortened V by 5 bases and J by 4 bases, and 14 bases separated the two germline ends. CDR3 length: 14 residues. The CDR3 loop reads CASSGTQGSYGYTF. CDR3 DNA: TGTGCCAGCAGCGGAACTCAGGGGTCCTATGGCTACACCTTC.

V is TRBV9 and J is TRBJ1-1; 7 bases line up with TRBD1. This CDR3 comprises 15 residues. Germline V gives CDR1 SGDLS, CDR2 YYNGEE. The V segment lost 0 bases and the J segment 3 bases; nucleotides outside the gene matches: 5. CDR3 bases: TGTGCCAGCAGCGTAGCAGGGGGAGGAGACACTGAAGCTTTCTTT. The encoded protein is CASSVAGGGDTEAFF.

The table lists this clone with a count of one. The chain joins TRBV27 to TRBJ1-2; 7 bases match TRBD1. Germline trimming cut 4 bases from V and 4 bases from J; bases unmatched to any gene: 18. Germline V CDR1 and CDR2: MNHEY, SMNVEV (reference sequence). The CDR3 covers 18 residues. CDR3 region: CASSSVGNRGGAGYGYTF. For the CDR3, the DNA is TGTGCCAGCAGTTCTGTAGGGAACAGGGGTGGGGCAGGCTATGGCTACACCTTC.